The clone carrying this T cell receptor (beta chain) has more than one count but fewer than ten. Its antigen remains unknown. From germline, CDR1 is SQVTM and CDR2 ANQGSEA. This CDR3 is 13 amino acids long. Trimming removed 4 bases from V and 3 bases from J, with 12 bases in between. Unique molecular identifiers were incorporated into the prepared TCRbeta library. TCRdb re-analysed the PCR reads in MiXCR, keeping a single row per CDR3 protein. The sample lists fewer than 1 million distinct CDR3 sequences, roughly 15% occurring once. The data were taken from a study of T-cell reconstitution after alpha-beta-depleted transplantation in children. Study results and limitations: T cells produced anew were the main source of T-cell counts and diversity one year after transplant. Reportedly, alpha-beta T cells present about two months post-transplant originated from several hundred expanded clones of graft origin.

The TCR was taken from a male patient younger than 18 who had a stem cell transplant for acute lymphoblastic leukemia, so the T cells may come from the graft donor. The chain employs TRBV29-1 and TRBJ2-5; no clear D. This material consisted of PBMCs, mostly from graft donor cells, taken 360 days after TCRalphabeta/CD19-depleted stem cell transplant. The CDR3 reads CSVAQVTKETQYF. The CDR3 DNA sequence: TGCAGCGTTGCCCAAGTGACCAAAGAGACCCAGTACTTC. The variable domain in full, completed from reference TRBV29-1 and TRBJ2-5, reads SAVISQKPSRDICQRGTSLTIQCQVDSQVTMMFWYRQQPGQSLTLIATANQGSEATYESGFVIDKFPISRPNLTFSTLTVSNMSPEDSSIYLCSVAQVTKETQYFGPGTRLLVL.